There are many counts of the clone carrying this TCR beta chain. Its antigen is not identified. TCRdb ran MiXCR on the multiplex PCR reads and lists one entry per CDR3 protein. Seen here are some 100,000 distinct CDR3 sequences, 21% observed once, and the top ten hold less than 1.5%. The lymph nodes were axillary draining lymph nodes from breast cancer patients. From germline, CDR1 is LNHDA and CDR2 SQIVND (reference sequence). V was cut by 4 bases and J by 3 bases, with 22 bases left in between. CDR3 size: 17 residues. The data were taken from a study of breast tumors, draining lymph nodes, adjacent tissues. Study-wide results and limits: Luminal-like breast cancer showed significantly higher tumor–nontumor repertoire similarity than basal-like.

The sequencing input was axillary lymph node tissue. The TCR comes from a female donor with breast cancer. Some clones in this sample may be carry-over from other donors' samples. The chain is built from TRBV19 and TRBJ2-7; a weak D match, TRBD1 (6 bases). CDR3 DNA: TGTGCCAGTAGTAGGTCTGCAGGGGCCGTAGGGCACTACGAGCAGTACTTC. Translated, it gives CASSRSAGAVGHYEQYF.